The 9 T cell receptor beta chains presented below share a single source sample, sequenced in a study of Graves' ophthalmopathy and Graves' hyperthyroidism. Using RNA transcripts, the TCR beta CDR3 regions were amplified. First-round RT-PCR employed HTBI primers, with a second-round multiplex PCR after it. TCRdb analysed the multiplex PCR reads with MiXCR anew, one entry per CDR3 protein. Counted here are about 500,000 distinct CDR3 sequences, approximately 37% occurring once; the ten biggest clones make up about 4.2%. The specimen was peripheral blood or thyroid tissue (not recorded which). The receptors derive from an adult man with Graves' hyperthyroidism.

This clonotype was seen repeatedly, ten times or more. The V call is TRBV4-1, the J call TRBJ1-4, with D perhaps TRBD1 (6 bases). Trimming removed 6 bases at V and 6 bases at J, with 17 bases between. The CDR3 has 15 amino acids. Germline-derived CDR1 and CDR2 are MGHRA and YSYEKL. The CDR3 coding sequence is TGCGCCAGCAGGGGATACAGGGTAGACGATGAAAAACTGTTTTTT. It is translated as CASRGYRVDDEKLFF.

The rearrangement joins TRBV7-9 to TRBJ2-7, with D possibly called TRBD1 or TRBD2 (5 bases each). The tail of the sequence fits TRBJ2-1 better, so the J call may be wrong. The germline gives CDR1 SEHNR, CDR2 FQNEAQ (reference sequence). This CDR3 region has 16 residues. Written as DNA, the CDR3 is TGTGCCAGCGGGGCGTACACCGGGGTAACTGACAATGAGCAGTTCTTC. It codes for CASGAYTGVTDNEQFF.

This clonotype was counted at least ten times. This sequence joins TRBV5-1 and TRBJ1-5, with D tentatively TRBD1 (6 bases). CDR3 size: 15 residues. Trimming left V 0 bases short and J 2 bases short, with 9 bases between. The germline CDR1 and CDR2 sequences are SGHRS and YFSETQ. The CDR3 here is CASSLAAGGNQPQHF. CDR3 nucleotides: TGCGCCAGCAGCTTGGCGGCAGGGGGCAATCAGCCCCAGCATTTT.

Worth noting for this clonotype: A much larger clone sits a single nucleotide away, making a read error possible. The genes are TRBV4-1 and TRBJ2-7; D could derive from TRBD1 or TRBD2 (5 bases each). The CDR3 is 16 amino acids. Germline V gene lookup returns CDR1 MGHRA and CDR2 YSYEKL. V lost 0 bases, J lost 4 bases, and 16 bases lay in between. CDR3 loop: CASSQDRGRIRYEQYF. CDR3 nucleotide sequence: TGCGCCAGCAGCCAAGATCGGGGCAGAATACGATACGAGCAGTACTTC.

This clonotype came up many times. The J gene is TRBJ1-3, the V gene TRBV20-1; D uncertain. Trimming removed 4 bases at V and 4 bases at J, with 11 bases between. The germline V gene has CDR1 DFQATT and CDR2 SNEGSKA (reference sequence). The length of the CDR3 is 13 residues. CDR3 loop: CSATPSWGNTIYF. CDR3 bases: TGCAGTGCTACCCCCTCGTGGGGAAACACCATATATTTT.

This clonotype was counted between two and nine times. The genes are TRBV25-1 and TRBJ1-2; tentative D call: TRBD1 (5 bases). Germline V gives CDR1 MGHDK, CDR2 SYGVNS. The CDR3 covers 15 residues. The V and J ends lost 9 bases and 1 base respectively, with 18 bases between them. In DNA, the CDR3 is TGTGCCAGTCGATCGCCGGGGGGGTATAACTATGGCTACACCTTC. It is translated as CASRSPGGYNYGYTF.

The sample holds many counts of this clonotype. Its ends do not fully match the called genes, so a read error is possible. The J gene is TRBJ1-1, the V gene TRBV10-3, with D possibly being TRBD1 (5 bases). The CDR3 contains 15 residues. The germline CDR1 and CDR2 sequences are ENHRY and SYGVKD. CDR3 protein: CASSGADGLSPEAFF. CDR3 bases: TGTGCCAGCAGTGGGGCAGACGGGCTAAGCCCTGAAGCTTTCTTT.

This clonotype was counted at least ten times. The chain uses TRBV6-5 and TRBJ1-2; possibly TRBD1 for D (6 bases). Germline CDR1 MNHEY, CDR2 SVGAGI. This CDR3 region has 15 residues. The germline V and J ends were trimmed by 4 bases and 6 bases, with 18 bases remaining between them. The CDR3 region has the DNA TGTGCCAGCAGTTGGGGGCGGACGGGTGGCGATGGCTACACCTTC. This encodes CASSWGRTGGDGYTF.

The table lists this clonotype with a few counts. The chain uses TRBV7-9 and TRBJ2-3, with 9 bases matching TRBD1. With 5 bases clipped from V and 5 bases from J, the junction kept 2 bases outside the gene matches. Per germline, CDR1 SEHNR and CDR2 FQNEAQ (reference sequence). The CDR3 is 13 amino acids. The CDR3 DNA reads as TGTGCCAGCAGCACAGGGGGCATAGATACGCAGTATTTT. It is translated as CASSTGGIDTQYF. Supplemented by reference TRBV7-9 and TRBJ2-3, the full variable domain reads DTGVSQNPRHKITKRGQNVTFRCDPISEHNRLYWYRQTLGQGPEFLTYFQNEAQLEKSRLLSDRFSAERPKGSFSTLEIQRTEQGDSAMYLCASSTGGIDTQYFGPGTRLTVL.